Shown below are 27 T cell receptor beta chains from a single sample sequenced in a study of shared clonotypes between healthy human individuals. The repertoire was sequenced with immunoSEQ multiplex PCR; TCRdb's copy has only in-frame clones and lacks some. This table holds more than 1 million clones, around 82% found once. Sequencing input: memory CD4+ T cells from PBMCs. Subset described: CD45RA-negative fraction. These receptors were taken from a man between 18 and 29 years old in good health. Some clones in this sample may be carry-over from other donors' samples.

V gene TRBV9 combines with J gene TRBJ1-2, with D possibly matching TRBD1 (6 bases). The CDR3 extends over 14 amino acids. CDR1 is SGDLS, CDR2 YYNGEE, per germline. The V end was cut by 4 bases, the J end by 0 bases, with 10 bases between. The CDR3 nucleotides read TGTGCCAGCAGCCCAGGGGTAGCTAACTATGGCTACACCTTC. Encoded protein: CASSPGVANYGYTF.

This sequence joins TRBV2 and TRBJ1-3; no firm D call. Between the trimmed V and J ends, which lost 7 bases and 4 bases, there was a span of 11 bases. Germline CDR1 is SNHLY and CDR2 is FYNNEI. The CDR3 is 13 residues long. The CDR3 loop is CASIARAGNTIYF. The CDR3 bases are TGTGCCAGCATAGCGAGGGCAGGAAACACCATATATTTT. The full variable domain, with the rest looked up from reference TRBV2 and TRBJ1-3, is EPEVTQTPSHQVTQMGQEVILRCVPISNHLYFYWYRQILGQKVEFLVSFYNNEISEKSEIFDDQFSVERPDGSNFTLKIRSTKLEDSAMYFCASIARAGNTIYFGEGSWLTVV.

The J gene is TRBJ2-6, the V gene TRBV27; 7 nucleotides match TRBD1. J gave up 8 bases and V 0 bases, and 1 base lay outside the gene matches. The CDR3 has 14 residues. CDR1 is MNHEY and CDR2 is SMNVEV in the germline V gene (reference sequence). CDR3 in amino acids: CASSLSTGSNVLTF. The CDR3 coding sequence is TGTGCCAGCAGTTTATCGACAGGGTCCAACGTCCTGACTTTC.

This clone was seen only once. In DNA, the CDR3 is TGTGCCATCAGTGGGAGGACAGGGGGCGCATCTGGGGCCAACGTCCTGACTTTC. Translated: CAISGRTGGASGANVLTF. This rearrangement joins TRBV10-3 to TRBJ2-6, with 11 bases lining up with TRBD1. The length of the CDR3 is 18 residues. CDR1 is ENHRY, CDR2 SYGVKD, per germline. V shed 4 bases and J 1 base; nucleotides not matched to a gene: 6.

Concerning this clone itself: Its ends do not fully match the called genes, so a read error is possible. The chain combines TRBV5-4 with TRBJ2-7; D uncertain. This CDR3 has 11 amino acids. Germline CDR1 reads SGHNT; CDR2 reads YYREEE (reference sequence). In DNA form, the CDR3 reads TGTGCCAGCAGCTTGGTTGGGGATCTCGTCTTC. Protein product: CASSLVGDLVF.

This chain joins TRBV29-1 and TRBJ2-3; 12 bases align to TRBD2. This CDR3 is 15 amino acids long. V lost 7 bases, J lost 0 bases, and 5 bases stayed unmatched. CDR1 SQVTM and CDR2 ANQGSEA come from the germline V gene. The CDR3 spells CSAGGTSGSTDTQYF. The CDR3 DNA sequence: TGCAGCGCTGGGGGGACTAGCGGGAGCACAGATACGCAGTATTTT.

The genes are TRBV7-3 and TRBJ2-2, with a tentative D call TRBD2 (7 bases). V was pared by 5 bases and J by 4 bases, with 17 bases between. The CDR3 covers 16 residues. Germline V gene lookup returns CDR1 SGHTA and CDR2 FQGTGA. The CDR3 loop is CASSPPGGPGTGELFF. The DNA for the CDR3 is TGTGCCAGCAGCCCGCCCGGGGGGCCGGGCACCGGGGAGCTGTTTTTT. The full variable domain, with the rest looked up from reference TRBV7-3 and TRBJ2-2, is GAGVSQTPSNKVTEKGKYVELRCDPISGHTALYWYRQSLGQGPEFLIYFQGTGAADDSGLPNDRFFAVRPEGSVSTLKIQRTERGDSAVYLCASSPPGGPGTGELFFGEGSRLTVL.

V is TRBV18 and J is TRBJ2-5, with TRBD1 matching 7 bases. The ends lost 2 bases at V and 1 base at J; junction bases unmatched: 4. From germline, CDR1 is KGHSH and CDR2 LQKENI. This CDR3 has 15 amino acids. CDR3 in amino acids: CASSPTGAVQETQYF. For the CDR3, the DNA is TGTGCCAGCTCACCAACAGGGGCGGTCCAAGAGACCCAGTACTTC.

The rearrangement joins TRBV18 to TRBJ1-2; the D gene is possibly TRBD1 (5 bases). The germline gives CDR1 KGHSH, CDR2 LQKENI. With 5 bases removed from V and 4 bases from J, the gap between germline ends came to 14 bases. CDR3 length equals 14 residues. The CDR3 spells CASSAGLLGYGYTF. Written as DNA, the CDR3 is TGTGCCAGCTCAGCGGGGCTGCTGGGCTATGGCTACACCTTC.

In this sample, this clone turned up many times. This chain uses TRBV13 with TRBJ1-2, with a tentative D call TRBD1 (5 bases). The CDR3 is 13 amino acids. The V end lost 5 bases, the J end lost 4 bases, and 11 bases lay between the germline ends. Germline CDR1 and CDR2: PRHDT and FYEKMQ (reference sequence). CDR3 DNA: TGTGCCAGCAGCCGGGACTCCTTCTATGGCTACACCTTC. Amino acids: CASSRDSFYGYTF.

This chain connects TRBV6-5 to TRBJ2-1, with TRBD1 as a possible D gene (6 bases). V lost 7 bases to trimming and J lost 1 base, with 14 bases between them. Germline values: CDR1 MNHEY, CDR2 SVGAGI. This CDR3 contains 15 residues. The CDR3 here is CASNTGPGSYNEQFF. The CDR3 DNA follows: TGTGCCAGCAATACAGGGCCCGGGTCCTACAATGAGCAGTTCTTC.

This clone has more than one count but fewer than ten. It is unclear where the CDR3 begins or ends on the DNA, so no DNA is shown, and the CDR3 is as TCRdb lists it. This rearrangement joins TRBV6-5 to TRBJ1-1; the table names TRBD1, a call not compared with the DNA. CDR1 and CDR2 from the germline V gene are MNHEY and SVGAGI. The CDR3 adds up to 11 amino acids, both ends counted. The CDR3 reads CASCWAQGSFF.

The chain is built from TRBV25-1 and TRBJ1-4; the match to TRBD1 covers 9 bases. Germline trimming cut 6 bases from V and 4 bases from J; bases unmatched to any gene: 3. This CDR3 comprises 14 residues. Germline assignment: CDR1 MGHDK and CDR2 SYGVNS. This CDR3 reads CASSGTGLNEKLFF. The CDR3 region has the DNA TGTGCCAGCAGCGGGACAGGGCTTAATGAAAAACTGTTTTTT.

CDR3 nucleotide sequence: TGCGCCAGCAGCTTGGGTAGCCGGGGGATGGGGGAACCCCAGCATTTT. This gives the protein CASSLGSRGMGEPQHF. This chain uses TRBV5-1 with TRBJ1-5; possible D gene TRBD1, 5 bases. Trimming took off 0 bases at V and 10 bases at J, with 20 bases between the two ends. Looked up from germline, CDR1 is SGHRS and CDR2 is YFSETQ. This CDR3 region has 16 residues.

V gene TRBV7-3 combines with J gene TRBJ2-5; 8 positions match TRBD2. The J segment lost 2 bases and the V segment lost 0 bases, leaving 14 bases of the junction unmatched. The CDR3 is 19 residues long. Germline CDR1 reads SGHTA; CDR2 reads FQGTGA. The CDR3 DNA reads as TGTGCCAGCAGCTTAACAGGCGGGAACGGGAGGGCCCAACAAGAGACCCAGTACTTC. Amino acid sequence: CASSLTGGNGRAQQETQYF. Looking up the rest from reference TRBV7-3 and TRBJ2-5 gives the full variable domain: GAGVSQTPSNKVTEKGKYVELRCDPISGHTALYWYRQSLGQGPEFLIYFQGTGAADDSGLPNDRFFAVRPEGSVSTLKIQRTERGDSAVYLCASSLTGGNGRAQQETQYFGPGTRLLVL.

V usage is TRBV11-3 and J usage is TRBJ2-1; D not certain. The ends were cut back, 0 bases at V and 9 bases at J, with 6 bases in the middle. CDR3 length equals 12 residues. CDR1 and CDR2 (germline): SGHNT, YENEEA. As DNA, the CDR3 is TGTGCCAGCAGCTTAGATGCCAGTGAGCAGTTCTTC. It encodes CASSLDASEQFF.

This clone was seen a single time. The same CDR3 can be traced to other DNA sequences in this sample. The chain joins TRBV2 to TRBJ2-5; D perhaps matches TRBD2 (6 bases). V lost 6 bases to trimming and J lost 0 bases, with 8 bases between them. Germline CDR1 and CDR2: SNHLY and FYNNEI. CDR3 length: 13 amino acids. CDR3 sequence (DNA): TGTGCCAGCAGCCGGGACTACCAAGAGACCCAGTACTTC. Protein: CASSRDYQETQYF.

The chain links TRBV18 to TRBJ2-1; maybe TRBD2 (5 bases). The V gene's germline CDR1 is KGHSH and CDR2 LQKENI. Trimming removed 5 bases from V and 6 bases from J, with 26 bases in between. The CDR3 sequence is 18 residues long. CDR3 in amino acids: CASSSNKLFLASGNEQFF. The CDR3 nucleotides are TGTGCCAGCTCATCTAACAAACTCTTTTTAGCGTCTGGCAATGAGCAGTTCTTC.

The chain carries TRBV10-3 and TRBJ2-2; the D call may be TRBD1 or TRBD2 (5 bases each). This CDR3 is 14 amino acids long. The germline V and J ends were trimmed by 5 bases and 4 bases, with 11 bases remaining between them. Per germline, CDR1 ENHRY and CDR2 SYGVKD. The CDR3 region has the DNA TGTGCCATCAGTCTCGGGGCGAGCACCGGGGAGCTGTTTTTT. Protein product: CAISLGASTGELFF.

This chain links TRBV5-1 with TRBJ2-6, with a possible D match to TRBD1 (5 bases). This CDR3 contains 14 residues. The V end lost 8 bases, the J end lost 1 base, and 10 bases lay between the germline ends. The germline V gene has CDR1 SGHRS and CDR2 YFSETQ. The CDR3, as DNA: TGCGCCAGTCACGACAGTTCTGGGGCCAACGTCCTGACTTTC. It codes for CASHDSSGANVLTF.

This chain joins TRBV27 and TRBJ2-7, with a tentative D call TRBD2 (5 bases). The CDR3 is 17 residues long. Germline V gene sequence: CDR1 MNHEY, CDR2 SMNVEV (reference sequence). V lost 3 bases and J lost 2, with 20 bases in between. CDR3 bases: TGTGCCAGCAGTTTTGACATCCCGGGAAGAGGAACCTACGAGCAGTACTTC. Residues: CASSFDIPGRGTYEQYF.

This clone was detected only once. V gene TRBV6-1 combines with J gene TRBJ1-4, with a tentative D call TRBD1 (5 bases). Germline values: CDR1 MNHNS, CDR2 SASEGT. This CDR3 region has 15 residues. V lost 4 bases and J lost 7, with 16 bases in between. This chain's CDR3 is CASSGGRVFAEKLFF. CDR3 sequence (DNA): TGTGCCAGCAGTGGGGGGAGGGTTTTCGCTGAAAAACTGTTTTTT.

The rearrangement links TRBV4-3 to TRBJ1-4, with D unresolved. This CDR3 is 15 amino acids long. From germline, CDR1 is LGHNA and CDR2 YSLEER. Trimming shortened V by 4 bases and J by 2 bases, and 11 bases separated the two germline ends. Written as DNA, the CDR3 is TGCGCCAGCAGCCTCGACGTGAACACTAATGAAAAACTGTTTTTT. Its translation is CASSLDVNTNEKLFF.

This chain joins TRBV15 and TRBJ2-1, with a weak D call TRBD2 (5 bases). The CDR3 loop spans 15 amino acids. V dropped 0 bases and J dropped 7 bases, with 13 bases sitting between them. Looked up from germline, CDR1 is LNHNV and CDR2 is YYDKDF (reference sequence). The CDR3 bases are TGTGCCACCAGCAGAGACCCCGGACTTCTTAATGAGCAGTTCTTC. Encoded protein: CATSRDPGLLNEQFF.

The V gene is TRBV4-2, the J gene TRBJ1-6; a weak D match, TRBD1 (6 bases). The CDR3 sequence is 17 residues long. V was trimmed by 1 base and J by 0 bases, leaving 10 bases between them. Germline-derived CDR1 and CDR2 are LGHNA and YNFKEQ. Here the CDR3 DNA reads TGTGCCAGCAGCCAAGTAGGGGGGCACTCCTATAATTCACCCCTCCACTTT. Protein sequence: CASSQVGGHSYNSPLHF.

The chain carries TRBV28 and TRBJ2-7; 10 bases agree with TRBD1. The CDR3 has 16 amino acids. The germline CDR1 and CDR2 sequences are MDHEN and SYDVKM. J was trimmed by 3 bases and V by 2 bases; bases with no gene match: 7. Here the CDR3 reads CASSLGTGETYYEQYF. Written as DNA, the CDR3 is TGTGCCAGCAGTTTAGGGACAGGGGAGACCTACTACGAGCAGTACTTC.

The chain employs TRBV6-5 and TRBJ1-5, with 8 bases matching TRBD1. CDR3 length equals 15 residues. The trim removed 2 bases at V and 7 bases at J, leaving 7 bases unmatched. Per the germline V gene, CDR1 is MNHEY and CDR2 is SVGAGI. CDR3 region: CASSYLQGDGQPQHF. CDR3 sequence (DNA): TGTGCCAGCAGTTACCTACAGGGGGACGGGCAGCCCCAGCATTTT.